These 4 T cell receptor beta chains were sequenced from one sample in a study of blood T cell repertoires in COVID-19. Clones were read by immunoSEQ multiplex PCR, and TCRdb kept only the in-frame ones, dropping some. The top ten hold approximately 0.55% of the sample, which has some 430,000 clones, around 91% seen once. The material sequenced was PBMCs or T cells enriched from blood (not recorded which). The receptors derive from a man aged 18-30 years who had recovered from COVID-19.

The J gene is TRBJ2-1, the V gene TRBV30; 9 bases fit TRBD2. The length of the CDR3 is 16 residues. Germline V gives CDR1 GTSNPN, CDR2 SVGIG (reference sequence). V shed 4 bases, J shed 2 bases, and the junction held 9 bases outside the gene matches. The CDR3 here is CAWNQWASGTYNEQFF. CDR3 nucleotides: TGTGCCTGGAATCAATGGGCTAGCGGGACCTACAATGAGCAGTTCTTC.

The chain has TRBV29-1 and TRBJ2-1, with D possibly TRBD2 on 6 matching bases. The CDR3 totals 14 residues. The germline CDR1 and CDR2 sequences are SQVTM and ANQGSEA. V gave up 5 bases and J gave up 4 bases, with 15 bases separating them. The CDR3 region has the DNA TGCAGCGTTCACGCTAGCGTTTCATACAATGAGCAGTTCTTC. This codes for CSVHASVSYNEQFF.

The V gene is TRBV30, the J gene TRBJ2-7; D unresolved. Trimming stripped 3 bases from V and 0 bases from J, with 9 bases between. CDR3 length equals 13 residues. Germline CDR1 reads GTSNPN; CDR2 reads SVGIG (reference sequence). The CDR3 region has the DNA TGTGCCTGGAGGGGCCAGAGCTCCTACGAGCAGTACTTC. This encodes CAWRGQSSYEQYF.

The V gene is TRBV7-9, the J gene TRBJ1-4; 8 bases line up with TRBD1. Germline trimming cut 5 bases from V and 5 bases from J; bases unmatched to any gene: 4. Per the germline V gene, CDR1 is SEHNR and CDR2 is FQNEAQ (reference sequence). The CDR3 loop spans 14 amino acids. The DNA of the CDR3 is TGTGCCAGCAGCGGGACAGGTTCGAATGAAAAACTGTTTTTT. Its translation is CASSGTGSNEKLFF. The complete variable domain, with remaining parts taken from reference TRBV7-9 and TRBJ1-4, reads DTGVSQNPRHKITKRGQNVTFRCDPISEHNRLYWYRQTLGQGPEFLTYFQNEAQLEKSRLLSDRFSAERPKGSFSTLEIQRTEQGDSAMYLCASSGTGSNEKLFFGSGTQLSVL.